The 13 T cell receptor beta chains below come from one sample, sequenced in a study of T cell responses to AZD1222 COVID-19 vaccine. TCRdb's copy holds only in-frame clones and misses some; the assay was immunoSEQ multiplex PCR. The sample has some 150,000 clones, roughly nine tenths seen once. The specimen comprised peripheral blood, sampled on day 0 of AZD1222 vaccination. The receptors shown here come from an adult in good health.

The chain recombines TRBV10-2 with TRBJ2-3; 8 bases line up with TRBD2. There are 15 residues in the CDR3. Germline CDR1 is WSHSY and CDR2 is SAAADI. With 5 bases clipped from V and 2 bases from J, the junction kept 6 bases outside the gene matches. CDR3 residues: CASSNPGGYTDTQYF. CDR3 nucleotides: TGCGCCAGCAGTAATCCGGGAGGGTACACAGATACGCAGTATTTT.

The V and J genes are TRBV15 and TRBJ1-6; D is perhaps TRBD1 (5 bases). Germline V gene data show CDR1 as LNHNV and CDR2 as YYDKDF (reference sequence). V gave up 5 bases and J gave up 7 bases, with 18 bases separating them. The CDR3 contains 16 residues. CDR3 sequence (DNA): TGTGCCACCAGCCGCCGGATAGGGGCAGGAAATTCACCCCTCCACTTT. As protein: CATSRRIGAGNSPLHF.

CDR3 sequence: CASAPRRGTHEQYF. In DNA, the CDR3 is TGTGCCAGCGCCCCGAGGAGGGGGACCCACGAGCAGTACTTC. The V gene is TRBV6-5, the J gene TRBJ2-7; possibly TRBD1 or TRBD2 for D (6 bases each). This CDR3 comprises 14 residues. Trimming removed 8 bases at V and 5 bases at J, with 19 bases between. CDR1 is MNHEY, CDR2 SVGAGI, per germline.

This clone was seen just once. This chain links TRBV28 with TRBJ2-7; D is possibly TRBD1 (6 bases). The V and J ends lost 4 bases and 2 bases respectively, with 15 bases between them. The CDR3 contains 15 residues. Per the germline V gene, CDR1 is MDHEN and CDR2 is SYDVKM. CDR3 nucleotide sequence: TGTGCCAGCAGTTCAACCGGGACAAGGCCCTACGAGCAGTACTTC. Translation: CASSSTGTRPYEQYF. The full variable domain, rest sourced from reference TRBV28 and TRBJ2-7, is DVKVTQSSRYLVKRTGEKVFLECVQDMDHENMFWYRQDPGLGLRLIYFSYDVKMKEKGDIPEGYSVSREKKERFSLILESASTNQTSMYLCASSSTGTRPYEQYFGPGTRLTVT.

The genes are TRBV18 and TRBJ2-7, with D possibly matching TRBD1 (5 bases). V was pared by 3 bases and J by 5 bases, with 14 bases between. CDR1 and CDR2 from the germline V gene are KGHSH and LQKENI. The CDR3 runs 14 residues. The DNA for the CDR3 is TGTGCCAGCTCACCGATAGGGGCTGGGGACGAGCAGTACTTC. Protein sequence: CASSPIGAGDEQYF.

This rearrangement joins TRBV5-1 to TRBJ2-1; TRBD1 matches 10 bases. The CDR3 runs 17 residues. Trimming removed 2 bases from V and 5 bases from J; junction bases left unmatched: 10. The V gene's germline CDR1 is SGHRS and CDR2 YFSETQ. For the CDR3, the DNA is TGCGCCAGCAGCTTACGGGACAGGGGTGCGGAGGACAATGAGCAGTTCTTC. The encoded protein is CASSLRDRGAEDNEQFF.

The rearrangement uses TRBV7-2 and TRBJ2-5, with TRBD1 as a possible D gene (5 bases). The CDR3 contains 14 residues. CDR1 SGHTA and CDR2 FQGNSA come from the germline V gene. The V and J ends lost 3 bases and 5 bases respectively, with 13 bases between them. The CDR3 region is CASSFDRAWETQYF. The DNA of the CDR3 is TGTGCCAGCAGCTTCGACAGAGCCTGGGAGACCCAGTACTTC.

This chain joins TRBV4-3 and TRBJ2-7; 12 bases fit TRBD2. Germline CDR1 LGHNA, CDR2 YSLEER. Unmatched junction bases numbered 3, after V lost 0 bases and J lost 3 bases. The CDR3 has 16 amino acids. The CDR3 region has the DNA TGCGCCAGCAGCCAAGACTGGACTAGCGGGATCTACGAGCAGTACTTC. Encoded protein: CASSQDWTSGIYEQYF.

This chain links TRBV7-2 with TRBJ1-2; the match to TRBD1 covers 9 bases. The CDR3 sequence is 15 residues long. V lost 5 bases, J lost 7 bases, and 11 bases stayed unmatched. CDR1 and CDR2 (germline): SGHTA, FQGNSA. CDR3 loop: CASSLHQTGGGGYTF. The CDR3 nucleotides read TGTGCCAGCAGCCTACACCAGACAGGGGGAGGTGGCTACACCTTC.

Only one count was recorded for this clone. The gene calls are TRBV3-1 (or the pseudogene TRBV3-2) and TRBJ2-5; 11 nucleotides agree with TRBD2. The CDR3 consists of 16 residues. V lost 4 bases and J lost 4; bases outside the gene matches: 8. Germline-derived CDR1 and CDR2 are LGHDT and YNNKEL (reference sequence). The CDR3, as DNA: TGTGCCAGCAGCCGCCAACTAGCGGGAGTGGGAGAGACCCAGTACTTC. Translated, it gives CASSRQLAGVGETQYF.

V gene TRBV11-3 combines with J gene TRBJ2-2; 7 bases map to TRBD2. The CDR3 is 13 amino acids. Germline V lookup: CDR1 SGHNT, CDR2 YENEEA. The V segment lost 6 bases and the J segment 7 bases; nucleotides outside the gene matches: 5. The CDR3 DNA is TGTGCCAGCAGTACCTGGGAGGGCGGGGAGCTGTTTTTT. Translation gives CASSTWEGGELFF.

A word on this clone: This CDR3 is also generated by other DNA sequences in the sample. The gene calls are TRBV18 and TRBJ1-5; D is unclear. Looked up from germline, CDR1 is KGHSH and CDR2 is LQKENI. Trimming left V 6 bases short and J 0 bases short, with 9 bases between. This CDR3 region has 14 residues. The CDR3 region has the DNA TGTGCCAGCTCGCCTTCTTATAGCAATCAGCCCCAGCATTTT. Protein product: CASSPSYSNQPQHF.

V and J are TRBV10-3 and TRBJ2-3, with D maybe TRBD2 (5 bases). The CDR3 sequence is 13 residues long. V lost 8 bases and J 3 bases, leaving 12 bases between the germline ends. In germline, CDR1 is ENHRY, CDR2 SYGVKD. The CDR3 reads CAIRAPGTDTQYF. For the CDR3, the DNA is TGTGCCATCCGGGCCCCGGGGACAGATACGCAGTATTTT.